The 28 T cell receptor beta chains in this list originate from one sample, sequenced in a study of blood T cell repertoires in COVID-19. Repertoires were generated with immunoSEQ multiplex PCR, while TCRdb's copy carries only in-frame clones and drops some. The table shows around 88,000 clones, with 81% occurring only once. Sequencing was carried out using peripheral blood. These TCRs come from a man between 60 and 75 years old with acute or convalescent COVID-19.

This clone was found a few times. The chain recombines TRBV18 with TRBJ2-3; D is possibly TRBD1 (5 bases). This CDR3 has 14 amino acids. Germline loops: CDR1 KGHSH, CDR2 LQKENI. With 4 bases removed from V and 2 bases from J, the gap between germline ends came to 10 bases. CDR3: CASSLQTDTDTQYF. CDR3 nucleotide sequence: TGTGCCAGCTCACTCCAGACAGACACAGATACGCAGTATTTT.

This clone is a singleton in its sample. The rearrangement uses TRBV5-1 and TRBJ1-3; a possible D gene is TRBD1 (6 bases). Germline-derived CDR1 and CDR2 are SGHRS and YFSETQ. V gave up 2 bases and J gave up 0 bases, with 9 bases separating them. The CDR3 loop spans 15 amino acids. This chain's CDR3 is CASSLGTLSGNTIYF. CDR3 nucleotides: TGCGCCAGCAGCTTAGGGACACTCTCTGGAAACACCATATATTTT.

CDR3 region: CASSYTGTEAFF. CDR3 bases: TGTGCCAGCAGTTACACAGGGACTGAAGCTTTCTTT. The chain carries TRBV6-5 and TRBJ1-1; D is possibly TRBD1 (6 bases). The CDR3 loop spans 12 amino acids. The V gene lost 2 bases and the J gene lost 5 bases, with 6 bases spanning the gap. Germline values: CDR1 MNHEY, CDR2 SVGAGI.

A single count supports this clone. This chain joins TRBV6-2 or TRBV6-3 and TRBJ1-2, with D hard to call. The V gene's germline CDR1 is MNHEY and CDR2 SVGEGT. The germline V and J ends were trimmed by 2 bases and 4 bases, with 14 bases remaining between them. This CDR3 is built from 15 residues. DNA for the CDR3: TGTGCCAGCAGTTACCTCCGAGACACACCCTATGGCTACACCTTC. Protein: CASSYLRDTPYGYTF.

The chain couples TRBV4-3 to TRBJ2-7; D is possibly TRBD1 (6 bases). V dropped 2 bases and J dropped 4 bases, with 15 bases sitting between them. There are 15 residues in the CDR3. The V gene's germline CDR1 is LGHNA and CDR2 YSLEER. In nucleotides, the CDR3 is TGCGCCAGCAGCCAAAATCAGGGGATGGAATACGAGCAGTACTTC. Amino acids: CASSQNQGMEYEQYF.

Worth noting for this clone: The germline gene is not matched at one end of the junction; a read error may be the cause. The chain is built from TRBV7-6 and TRBJ1-4; TRBD1 matches at 8 bases. Germline CDR1 SGHVS, CDR2 FNYEAQ. The length of the CDR3 is 15 residues. CDR3 nucleotide sequence: TGTGCCAGCAGCCTAGCCGCCAGGGGGCATGAAAAACTGTTTTTT. It is translated as CASSLAARGHEKLFF.

The chain uses TRBV27 and TRBJ2-3; possibly TRBD1 for D (6 bases). The V gene's germline CDR1 is MNHEY and CDR2 SMNVEV (reference sequence). V was shortened by 5 bases and J by 3 bases, with 12 bases between the two germline ends. The CDR3 is made up of 14 amino acids. DNA of the CDR3: TGTGCCAGCAGTCTTGGACAGAGAACAGATACGCAGTATTTT. Translating it yields CASSLGQRTDTQYF.

The chain recombines TRBV18 with TRBJ1-5, with 12 bases fitting TRBD1. The V gene's germline CDR1 is KGHSH and CDR2 LQKENI. The CDR3 totals 15 residues. J lost 5 bases, V lost 5 bases, and 4 bases had no gene match. Here the CDR3 reads CASSEGTGGHQPQHF. DNA for the CDR3: TGTGCCAGCTCAGAAGGGACAGGGGGCCATCAGCCCCAGCATTTT.

The chain recombines TRBV7-9 with TRBJ2-7, with 7 bases that match TRBD1. CDR3 length: 12 amino acids. The germline gives CDR1 SEHNR, CDR2 FQNEAQ (reference sequence). With 1 base clipped from V and 13 bases from J, the junction kept 7 bases outside the gene matches. The CDR3 DNA reads as TGTGCCAGCAGCTTAGTTCAGGGGGACCTATACTTC. This translates into CASSLVQGDLYF.

The rearrangement joins TRBV3-1 (or the pseudogene TRBV3-2) to TRBJ2-3, with D possibly TRBD1 on 8 matching bases. V was shortened by 4 bases and J by 6 bases, with 17 bases between the two germline ends. Germline values: CDR1 LGHDT, CDR2 YNNKEL (reference sequence). The length of the CDR3 is 15 residues. CDR3 region: CASSLPGGGSDTQYF. The CDR3 nucleotides read TGTGCCAGCAGCCTCCCAGGGGGCGGGAGCGATACGCAGTATTTT.

The CDR3 loop is CASSEGRGVSGANVLTF. The CDR3 DNA is TGTGCCAGCAGTGAAGGAAGAGGTGTCTCTGGGGCCAACGTCCTGACTTTC. This chain joins TRBV2 and TRBJ2-6; no clear D gene. This CDR3 region has 17 residues. The V gene lost 1 base and the J gene lost 0 bases, with 10 bases spanning the gap. Germline assignment: CDR1 SNHLY and CDR2 FYNNEI.

The chain joins TRBV2 to TRBJ2-5; 10 nucleotides match TRBD2. There are 16 residues in the CDR3. With V trimmed by 2 bases and J by 5 bases, 8 bases remained unmatched. Germline loops: CDR1 SNHLY, CDR2 FYNNEI. The CDR3 DNA reads TGTGCCAGCAGTGAACGGACTAGCGGTATGGGGGAGACCCAGTACTTC. Translation: CASSERTSGMGETQYF.

V usage is TRBV4-2 and J usage is TRBJ1-5, with 7 bases lining up with TRBD1. This CDR3 has 17 residues. The germline CDR1 and CDR2 sequences are LGHNA and YNFKEQ. Unmatched junction bases numbered 12, after V lost 5 bases and J lost 2 bases. CDR3: CASSSEGGAGGNQPQHF. The CDR3 DNA follows: TGTGCCAGCAGCTCTGAAGGGGGCGCAGGGGGCAATCAGCCCCAGCATTTT.

The J gene is TRBJ2-1, the V gene TRBV18; TRBD2 aligns across 10 bases. The CDR3 contains 17 residues. The J segment lost 4 bases and the V segment lost 4 bases, leaving 10 bases of the junction unmatched. In germline, CDR1 is KGHSH, CDR2 LQKENI. This chain's CDR3 is CASSQITTSGYYNEQFF. CDR3 DNA sequence: TGTGCCAGCTCACAAATAACGACTAGCGGGTATTACAATGAGCAGTTCTTC.

The chain joins TRBV7-9 to TRBJ2-3, with D possibly matching TRBD1 (5 bases). The germline V gene has CDR1 SEHNR and CDR2 FQNEAQ (reference sequence). Trimming took 4 bases from V and 1 from J, leaving 12 bases between them. This CDR3 is 15 amino acids long. The CDR3 sequence is CASSSDRRGTDTQYF. CDR3 coding DNA: TGTGCCAGCAGCTCCGACAGACGGGGCACAGATACGCAGTATTTT.

The genes are TRBV7-9 and TRBJ1-1; D gene ambiguous. V was pared by 5 bases and J by 8 bases, with 24 bases between. This CDR3 contains 16 residues. Germline CDR1 SEHNR, CDR2 FQNEAQ (reference sequence). The CDR3 is CASSPWAFKTGREAFF. CDR3 nucleotide sequence: TGTGCCAGCAGCCCTTGGGCTTTTAAAACCGGGAGAGAAGCTTTCTTT. Using reference TRBV7-9 and TRBJ1-1 for the parts outside the CDR3, the full variable domain is DTGVSQNPRHKITKRGQNVTFRCDPISEHNRLYWYRQTLGQGPEFLTYFQNEAQLEKSRLLSDRFSAERPKGSFSTLEIQRTEQGDSAMYLCASSPWAFKTGREAFFGQGTRLTVV.

The chain uses TRBV11-3 and TRBJ2-1; D remains unclear. CDR3 length: 16 amino acids. Trimming stripped 0 bases from V and 0 bases from J, with 9 bases between. Germline V lookup: CDR1 SGHNT, CDR2 YENEEA. CDR3 residues: CASSLDRIPSYNEQFF. The CDR3 nucleotides are TGTGCCAGCAGCTTAGACAGGATACCCTCCTACAATGAGCAGTTCTTC.

This chain connects TRBV29-1 to TRBJ1-2, with D unclear. Germline assignment: CDR1 SQVTM and CDR2 ANQGSEA. The CDR3 is 13 amino acids. The ends were cut back, 2 bases at V and 4 bases at J, with 11 bases in the middle. The CDR3 sequence: CSVEPSQFYGYTF. In nucleotides, the CDR3 is TGCAGCGTTGAACCTTCACAGTTCTATGGCTACACCTTC.

This rearrangement joins TRBV11-3 to TRBJ1-4; D not certain. V was shortened by 1 base and J by 6 bases, with 15 bases between the two germline ends. The CDR3 covers 16 residues. Germline V gene lookup returns CDR1 SGHNT and CDR2 YENEEA. The DNA for the CDR3 is TGTGCCAGCAGCTTAGGCGCCAGACATAATGATGAAAAACTGTTTTTT. It yields the protein CASSLGARHNDEKLFF. The complete variable domain, with remaining parts taken from reference TRBV11-3 and TRBJ1-4, reads EAGVVQSPRYKIIEKKQPVAFWCNPISGHNTLYWYLQNLGQGPELLIRYENEEAVDDSQLPKDRFSAERLKGVDSTLKIQPAELGDSAVYLCASSLGARHNDEKLFFGSGTQLSVL.

V and J are TRBV25-1 and TRBJ2-2, with 10 bases lining up with TRBD1. This CDR3 region has 16 residues. CDR1 is MGHDK, CDR2 SYGVNS, per germline. The junction had 6 bases not matched to a gene; V was cut back by 2 bases and J by 6 bases. The CDR3 DNA is TGTGCCAGCAGTGAACTGAGACAGGGGGCACCCGGGGAGCTGTTTTTT. Translated: CASSELRQGAPGELFF.

The chain carries TRBV27 and TRBJ2-5; D gene unclear. The CDR3 runs to 14 residues. Germline CDR1 reads MNHEY; CDR2 reads SMNVEV (reference sequence). V was clipped by 6 bases and J by 2 bases, with 13 bases between them. The CDR3 here is CASRALLGQETQYF. CDR3 bases: TGTGCCAGCAGGGCGCTTCTCGGGCAAGAGACCCAGTACTTC.

This chain joins TRBV6-2 or TRBV6-3 and TRBJ2-2; a weak D match, TRBD1 (6 bases). Germline-derived CDR1 and CDR2 are MNHEY and SVGEGT. The CDR3 is 14 amino acids. Trimming stripped 5 bases from V and 7 bases from J, with 14 bases between. The DNA for the CDR3 is TGTGCCAGCAGTGAGACAGGCAGGGTCGGGGAGCTGTTTTTT. The encoded protein is CASSETGRVGELFF.

The chain uses TRBV4-1 and TRBJ1-1, with D possibly being TRBD1 (6 bases). The V gene's germline CDR1 is MGHRA and CDR2 YSYEKL. The CDR3 runs 20 residues. V was pared by 1 base and J by 4 bases, with 28 bases between. CDR3 region: CASSQVAWLEQGTIVTEAFF. The CDR3 bases are TGCGCCAGCAGCCAAGTGGCCTGGTTGGAACAGGGTACGATTGTCACTGAAGCTTTCTTT.

The chain is built from TRBV19 and TRBJ1-1; TRBD1 is a possible D gene (6 bases). The CDR3 sequence is 12 residues long. Germline loops: CDR1 LNHDA, CDR2 SQIVND (reference sequence). V lost 8 bases and J lost 4, with 11 bases in between. CDR3 nucleotide sequence: TGTGCCAGTCGGGACACGAGCACTGAAGCTTTCTTT. Residues: CASRDTSTEAFF.

J is TRBJ1-5 and V is TRBV19; tentatively, D is TRBD1 (6 bases). In germline, CDR1 is LNHDA, CDR2 SQIVND (reference sequence). The CDR3 contains 13 residues. Deletions cut 5 bases from V and 9 bases from J, with 14 bases between. DNA of the CDR3: TGTGCCAGTAGTCCCCTGGGGGCGACGCCCCAGCATTTT. It is translated as CASSPLGATPQHF. The entire variable domain, with the rest obtained from reference TRBV19 and TRBJ1-5, is as follows: DGGITQSPKYLFRKEGQNVTLSCEQNLNHDAMYWYRQDPGQGLRLIYYSQIVNDFQKGDIAEGYSVSREKKESFPLTVTSAQKNPTAFYLCASSPLGATPQHFGDGTRLSIL.

The gene calls are TRBV9 and TRBJ2-2, with D maybe TRBD2 (6 bases). The CDR3 runs 15 residues. CDR1 is SGDLS and CDR2 is YYNGEE in the germline V gene. Trimming left V 0 bases short and J 2 bases short, with 8 bases between. The CDR3 sequence is CASSVGGVNTGELFF. The CDR3 DNA follows: TGTGCCAGCAGCGTAGGCGGGGTTAACACCGGGGAGCTGTTTTTT.

The chain recombines TRBV5-6 with TRBJ2-7; 8 bases line up with TRBD1. The CDR3 contains 15 residues. The ends lost 4 bases at V and 0 bases at J; junction bases unmatched: 6. Per the germline V gene, CDR1 is SGHDT and CDR2 is YYEEEE. CDR3 sequence: CASSGAGTGSYEQYF. The CDR3 DNA reads TGTGCCAGCAGCGGAGCCGGGACAGGCTCCTACGAGCAGTACTTC.

The chain has TRBV10-1 and TRBJ2-3; tentative D call: TRBD2 (7 bases). Per the germline V gene, CDR1 is WNHNN and CDR2 is SYGVQD (reference sequence). The V end was cut by 3 bases, the J end by 1 base, with 11 bases between. This CDR3 spans 15 amino acids. This CDR3 is CASSDGGLGTDTQYF. The CDR3 DNA is TGCGCCAGCAGTGACGGGGGGCTTGGCACAGATACGCAGTATTTT.